The next 4 T cell receptor beta chains were all read from a single sample in a study of breast tumors, draining lymph nodes, adjacent tissues (dated by TCRdb to about 2016). The library was obtained by multiplex PCR. The listed sequencing device is Illumina HiSeq 2000. TCRdb passed the public sequencing reads through fastp at Q25 and MiXCR, retaining productive beta sequences. Every distinct CDR3 protein forms one entry, paired with its most common genes and DNA. The sample yields about 140,000 distinct CDR3 sequences; around a third were counted once. The ten largest make up roughly 2.2% of the sample. Lymph node samples were obtained from the axillary draining lymph nodes of breast cancer patients. The sequenced sample was axillary lymph node tissue. The receptors derive from a female donor with breast cancer. Some clones in this sample may be carry-over from other donors' samples.

The V gene is TRBV20-1, the J gene TRBJ1-1, with unresolved D. Trimming pared 3 bases from V and 4 bases from J, leaving 12 bases between. The germline gives CDR1 DFQATT, CDR2 SNEGSKA (reference sequence). The CDR3 runs 13 residues. Here the CDR3 DNA reads TGCAGTGCTAGTCTATCCGGGATCACTGAAGCTTTCTTT. It is translated as CSASLSGITEAFF.

Ten or more counts support this clonotype. The rearrangement joins TRBV5-1 to TRBJ2-5, with D perhaps given as TRBD1 or TRBD2 (6 bases each). There are 15 residues in the CDR3. Looked up from germline, CDR1 is SGHRS and CDR2 is YFSETQ. Between the trimmed V and J ends, which lost 5 bases and 4 bases, there was a span of 18 bases. DNA of the CDR3: TGCGCCAGCAGTGGGGGGCGTTCCTCAAGAGAGACCCAGTACTTC. Translating gives CASSGGRSSRETQYF.

Many counts were recorded for this clonotype. This chain links TRBV2 with TRBJ2-5, with D possibly matching TRBD1 (6 bases). Germline V gives CDR1 SNHLY, CDR2 FYNNEI. CDR3 length: 13 amino acids. With 4 bases removed from V and 4 bases from J, the gap between germline ends came to 10 bases. The CDR3 DNA reads TGTGCCAGCAGTGGCCAGGGGAGAGAGACCCAGTACTTC. It translates to CASSGQGRETQYF.

The chain couples TRBV2 to TRBJ2-2; tentatively, D is TRBD1 (6 bases). Trimming left V 7 bases short and J 9 bases short, with 15 bases between. The germline CDR1 and CDR2 sequences are SNHLY and FYNNEI. The CDR3 has 13 amino acids. CDR3 amino acids: CASTSGERRELFF. The CDR3 DNA is TGTGCCAGCACTTCAGGGGAGAGACGGGAGCTGTTTTTT.